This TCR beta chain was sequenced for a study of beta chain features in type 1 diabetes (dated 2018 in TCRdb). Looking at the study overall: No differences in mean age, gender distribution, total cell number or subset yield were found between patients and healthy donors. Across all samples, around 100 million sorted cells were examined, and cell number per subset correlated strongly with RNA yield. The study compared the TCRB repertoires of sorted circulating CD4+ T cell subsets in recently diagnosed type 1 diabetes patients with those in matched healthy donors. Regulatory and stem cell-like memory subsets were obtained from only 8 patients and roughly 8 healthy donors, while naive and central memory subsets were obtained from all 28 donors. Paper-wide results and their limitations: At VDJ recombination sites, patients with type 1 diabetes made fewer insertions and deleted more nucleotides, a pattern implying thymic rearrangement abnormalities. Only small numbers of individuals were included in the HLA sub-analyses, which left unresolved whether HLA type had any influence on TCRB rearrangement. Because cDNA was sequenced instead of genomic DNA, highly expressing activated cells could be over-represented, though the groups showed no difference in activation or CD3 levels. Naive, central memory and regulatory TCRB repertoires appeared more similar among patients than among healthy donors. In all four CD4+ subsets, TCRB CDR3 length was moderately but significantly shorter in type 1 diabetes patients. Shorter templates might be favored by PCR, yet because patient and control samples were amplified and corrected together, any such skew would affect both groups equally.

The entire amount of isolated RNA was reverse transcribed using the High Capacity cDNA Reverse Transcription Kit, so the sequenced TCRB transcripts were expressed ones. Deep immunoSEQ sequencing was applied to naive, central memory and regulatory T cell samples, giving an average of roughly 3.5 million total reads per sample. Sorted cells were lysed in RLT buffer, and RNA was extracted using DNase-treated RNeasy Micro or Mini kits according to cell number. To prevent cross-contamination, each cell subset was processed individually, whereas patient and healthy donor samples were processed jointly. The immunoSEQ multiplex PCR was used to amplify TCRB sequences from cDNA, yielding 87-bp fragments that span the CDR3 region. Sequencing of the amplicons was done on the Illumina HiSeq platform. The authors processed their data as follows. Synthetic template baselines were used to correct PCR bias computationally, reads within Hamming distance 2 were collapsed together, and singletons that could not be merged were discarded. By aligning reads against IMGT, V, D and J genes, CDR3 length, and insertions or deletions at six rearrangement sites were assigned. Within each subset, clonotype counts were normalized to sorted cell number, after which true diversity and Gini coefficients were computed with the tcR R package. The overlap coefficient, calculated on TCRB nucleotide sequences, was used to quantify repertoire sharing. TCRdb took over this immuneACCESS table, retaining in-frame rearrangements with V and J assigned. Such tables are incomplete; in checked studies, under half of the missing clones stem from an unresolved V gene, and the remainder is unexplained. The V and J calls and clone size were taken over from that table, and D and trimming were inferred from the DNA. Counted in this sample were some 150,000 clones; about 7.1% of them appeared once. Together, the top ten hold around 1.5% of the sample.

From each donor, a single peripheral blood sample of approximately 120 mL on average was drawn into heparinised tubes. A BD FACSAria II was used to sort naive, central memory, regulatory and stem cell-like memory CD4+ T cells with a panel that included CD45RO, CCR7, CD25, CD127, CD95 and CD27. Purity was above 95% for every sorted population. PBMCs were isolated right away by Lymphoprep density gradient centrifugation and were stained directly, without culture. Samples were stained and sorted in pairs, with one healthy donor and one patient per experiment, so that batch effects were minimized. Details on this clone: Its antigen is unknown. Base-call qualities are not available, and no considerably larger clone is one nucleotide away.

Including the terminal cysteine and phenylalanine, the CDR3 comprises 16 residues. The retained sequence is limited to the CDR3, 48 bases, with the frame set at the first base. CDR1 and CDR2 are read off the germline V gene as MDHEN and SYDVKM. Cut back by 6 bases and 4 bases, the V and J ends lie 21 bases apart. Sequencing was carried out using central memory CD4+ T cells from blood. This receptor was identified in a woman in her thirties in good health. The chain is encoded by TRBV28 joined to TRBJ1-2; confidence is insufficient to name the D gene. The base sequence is TGTGCCAGCAGAACCTCCGACGGGAGCTTGGTCTATGGCTACACCTTC. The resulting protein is CASRTSDGSLVYGYTF.